These 6 T cell receptor beta chains share one sample of origin, sequenced in a study of blood T cell repertoires in COVID-19. This table comes from immunoSEQ multiplex PCR, and its TCRdb copy is limited to in-frame clones, with some not included. The sample carries under 500,000 clones, about 90% recorded once. The specimen was PBMCs or T cells enriched from blood (not recorded which). The receptors were sampled from a young woman with acute COVID-19.

This clone showed up just once. The chain is built from TRBV4-3 and TRBJ2-2; D call uncertain. V was trimmed by 0 bases and J by 7 bases, leaving 9 bases between them. The CDR3 runs to 14 residues. Germline-derived CDR1 and CDR2 are LGHNA and YSLEER. This CDR3 reads CASSQDRVVGELFF. The CDR3 DNA follows: TGCGCCAGCAGCCAAGATAGAGTTGTCGGGGAGCTGTTTTTT.

The CDR3, as DNA: TGTGCCACCAGCAGAGATTTTGGCGGAAATTCACCCCTCCACTTT. Translating gives CATSRDFGGNSPLHF. The gene calls are TRBV15 and TRBJ1-6; no clear D. The CDR3 is 15 amino acids. Germline V lookup: CDR1 LNHNV, CDR2 YYDKDF (reference sequence). Trimming took off 0 bases at V and 7 bases at J, with 10 bases between the two ends.

The chain joins TRBV21-1 to TRBJ1-1; the D call in the table, TRBD1, was not verified against the DNA. TRBV21-1 is labeled a pseudogene. The length of the CDR3 is 16 residues. CDR3 sequence (DNA): TGTGCCAGCAGCAAAGGTTCCAGGGGGCTGGGGACTGAAGCTTTCTTT. Translation: CASSKGSRGLGTEAFF.

The J gene is TRBJ1-2, the V gene TRBV19, with unresolved D. CDR3 size: 16 residues. CDR1 LNHDA and CDR2 SQIVND come from the germline V gene (reference sequence). Trimming removed 6 bases from V and 0 bases from J, with 17 bases in between. The CDR3 spells CASRERFWPSNYGYTF. The CDR3 coding sequence is TGTGCCAGTAGAGAAAGATTTTGGCCGTCTAACTATGGCTACACCTTC.

The DNA for the CDR3 is TGTGCCAGCAGCTCCCGCTCTGGCATCATCCCAGATACGCAGTATTTT. Its protein product is CASSSRSGIIPDTQYF. This chain joins TRBV7-2 and TRBJ2-3; D not resolved. The CDR3 has 16 residues. Germline assignment: CDR1 SGHTA and CDR2 FQGNSA. V was cut by 4 bases and J by 4 bases, with 18 bases left in between.

The chain recombines TRBV29-1 with TRBJ1-2; D ambiguous. V lost 0 bases to trimming and J lost 4 bases, with 18 bases between them. CDR1 SQVTM and CDR2 ANQGSEA come from the germline V gene. The length of the CDR3 is 16 residues. The CDR3 coding sequence is TGCAGCGTTGAAGATCAAAGTAGAGTGCACGTCTATGGCTACACCTTC. It is translated as CSVEDQSRVHVYGYTF.